This T cell receptor beta chain was identified during a study of cytotoxic CD8 clonotypes in ibrutinib-treated CLL. The CDR3 is 15 amino acids. Between the trimmed V and J ends, which lost 0 bases and 1 base, there was a span of 9 bases. The V gene's germline CDR1 is LGHNA and CDR2 YSLEER. Libraries were prepared by immunoSEQ multiplex PCR; TCRdb keeps only in-frame clonotypes and omits some of them. The sample lists more than 200,000 clones, roughly 65% occurring once. This chain uses TRBV4-3 with TRBJ1-2, with D maybe TRBD1 (6 bases). This TCR derives from a human donor with chronic lymphocytic leukemia. Here the sequenced sample was PBMCs, taken after 12 months of ibrutinib treatment. CDR3 in DNA: TGCGCCAGCAGCCAAGATACAGGGTTTAACTATGGCTACACCTTC. This codes for CASSQDTGFNYGYTF.